Each of the 5 T cell receptor gamma chains below was sequenced from the same sample in a study of Vδ1+ human thymocytes. The study, taken as a whole, reports: In the thymus, TRG and TRD repertoires looked highly polyclonal with Gaussian CDR3 lengths.

The template was reverse-transcribed extracted RNA. The CDR3 regions were amplified by multiplex PCR from V-gene primers to a constant-region primer. TCRdb re-called the multiplex PCR reads through CATT. Among about 6,500 gamma-chain clones, 35% to 45% were seen once, and the ten largest hold around 1.9%. For these receptors, no antigen is known. The sample taken for sequencing was Vdelta1+ gamma-delta thymocytes from the thymus. The subset: FACS-sorted CD3+ TCRalphabeta- TCRVdelta1+ TCRVdelta2- thymocytes. The receptors were sampled from a boy in the first two years of life who had congenital heart surgery.

J is TRGJ1 or TRGJ2 and V is TRGV5. The CDR3 has 14 amino acids. V shed 5 bases and J 0 bases; nucleotides not matched to a gene: 7. Germline values: CDR1 VINAFY, CDR2 YDVSNSKD. The CDR3 reads CATWVGSNYYKKLF. In nucleotides, the CDR3 is TGTGCCACCTGGGTCGGTTCGAATTATTATAAGAAACTCTTT.

The chain carries TRGV5 and TRGJ1 or TRGJ2. TCRdb lists no J gene, so it was determined here by aligning the DNA to germline. The CDR3 has 12 amino acids. Trimming took 0 bases from V and 10 from J; bases not matched to a gene: 6. Germline CDR1 VINAFY, CDR2 YDVSNSKD. The DNA for the CDR3 is TGTGCCACCTGGGACAGGCCTCCGAAGAAACTCTTT. Amino acids: CATWDRPPKKLF.

The sample holds one count of this clone. The chain employs TRGV4 and TRGJ1 or TRGJ2. TCRdb offers no J gene call, so here the DNA was matched to germline to obtain one. The CDR3 is made up of 11 amino acids. Germline CDR1 reads EGSTGY; CDR2 reads YDSYTSSV. Trimming at V came to 5 bases and at J to 9 bases, leaving 7 bases not matched to a gene. The CDR3 here is CATWGGPKKLF. CDR3 DNA sequence: TGTGCCACCTGGGGTGGCCCTAAGAAACTCTTT.

This clone was picked up a small number of times. The chain joins TRGV4 to TRGJ1 or TRGJ2. CDR1 and CDR2 from the germline V gene are EGSTGY and YDSYTSSV. This CDR3 is built from 13 residues. V trimming: 8 bases; J trimming: 13 bases; junction bases outside the gene matches: 20. CDR3 nucleotides: TGTGCCACCTTTGATGCAATTCCTAGGGCAAAACTCTTT. This sequence encodes CATFDAIPRAKLF.

The table lists this clone with a count of one. A much larger clone is a single base away; this may be a read error. The chain combines TRGV9 with TRGJ1 or TRGJ2. Since TCRdb gives no J gene, matching the DNA to germline was used here to assign it. Losses at the gene ends were 3 bases for V and 4 bases for J; bases not matched to a gene: 3. CDR1 is GITISATS, CDR2 ISYDGTV, per germline (reference sequence). The CDR3 contains 12 residues. The CDR3 here is CALWEHYYKKLF. The CDR3 DNA follows: TGTGCCTTGTGGGAGCACTATTATAAGAAACTCTTT.